These 25 T cell receptor beta chains share one sample of origin, sequenced in a study of T cell responses to AZD1222 COVID-19 vaccine. Generated by immunoSEQ multiplex PCR, the TCRdb table keeps only in-frame clones and is missing some. The sample records 100,000 or so clones, around 87% being singletons. Sequencing used peripheral blood, obtained 28 days after the second AZD1222 dose. These receptors were obtained from an adult who received the AZD1222 COVID-19 vaccine.

The chain joins TRBV6-2 or TRBV6-3 to TRBJ2-6; D remains ambiguous. Germline values: CDR1 MNHEY, CDR2 SVGEGT. The CDR3 length is 15 residues. V was pared by 0 bases and J by 1 base, with 4 bases between. The CDR3 sequence: CASSYSGSGANVLTF. The CDR3, as DNA: TGTGCCAGCAGTTACTCCGGGTCTGGGGCCAACGTCCTGACTTTC.

A single count supports this clone. This chain uses TRBV2 with TRBJ1-4; 9 bases agree with TRBD1. V gave up 6 bases and J gave up 7 bases; unmatched junction bases: 9. CDR1 is SNHLY, CDR2 FYNNEI, per germline. There are 15 residues in the CDR3. The CDR3 region is CASSPDRGRGEKLFF. The CDR3 coding sequence is TGTGCCAGCAGCCCAGACAGGGGGAGGGGTGAAAAACTGTTTTTT.

V is TRBV4-2 and J is TRBJ2-1; 7 nucleotides line up with TRBD2. The CDR3 is made up of 16 amino acids. Germline V gene data show CDR1 as LGHNA and CDR2 as YNFKEQ. The trim removed 1 base at V and 8 bases at J, leaving 11 bases unmatched. This CDR3 reads CASSQGRAGVGDEQFF. CDR3 nucleotides: TGTGCCAGCAGCCAAGGACGGGCGGGAGTTGGGGATGAGCAGTTCTTC.

V is TRBV4-3 and J is TRBJ1-1; a possible D gene is TRBD1 (6 bases). V was trimmed by 1 base and J by 2 bases, leaving 8 bases between them. Per the germline V gene, CDR1 is LGHNA and CDR2 is YSLEER. The CDR3 loop spans 14 amino acids. The CDR3: CASSQGTANTEAFF. The CDR3 DNA reads TGCGCCAGCAGCCAAGGGACAGCCAACACTGAAGCTTTCTTT.

V and J are TRBV5-1 and TRBJ1-2, with 8 bases lining up with TRBD1. Trimming cost V 3 bases and J 5 bases; bases outside gene matches: 18. CDR3 length: 18 residues. CDR1 is SGHRS, CDR2 YFSETQ, per germline. The CDR3, as DNA: TGCGCCAGCAGCTCACGAGGGACAGGCCAAGCTAAACGTTATGGCTACACCTTC. Its translation: CASSSRGTGQAKRYGYTF.

This clone was observed once. This rearrangement joins TRBV9 to TRBJ2-3; 8 nucleotides agree with TRBD2. V was pared by 6 bases and J by 1 base, with 10 bases of the junction left unmatched. The CDR3 totals 16 residues. CDR1 is SGDLS, CDR2 YYNGEE, per germline. The CDR3 loop is CASTPEAGVGTDTQYF. Here the CDR3 DNA reads TGTGCCAGCACCCCAGAAGCGGGAGTTGGCACAGATACGCAGTATTTT.

The rearrangement links TRBV2 to TRBJ1-5; D gene ambiguous. This CDR3 contains 16 residues. The V and J ends lost 3 bases and 6 bases respectively, with 18 bases between them. Germline V gene data show CDR1 as SNHLY and CDR2 as FYNNEI. The CDR3 is CASSDFSGGRSQPQHF. The CDR3 DNA sequence: TGTGCCAGCAGTGACTTTTCCGGCGGACGCTCTCAGCCCCAGCATTTT. The full variable domain, with the rest looked up from reference TRBV2 and TRBJ1-5, is EPEVTQTPSHQVTQMGQEVILRCVPISNHLYFYWYRQILGQKVEFLVSFYNNEISEKSEIFDDQFSVERPDGSNFTLKIRSTKLEDSAMYFCASSDFSGGRSQPQHFGDGTRLSIL.

The chain joins TRBV28 to TRBJ1-1; TRBD1 matches at 11 bases. This CDR3 contains 15 residues. CDR1 MDHEN and CDR2 SYDVKM come from the germline V gene. The J segment lost 7 bases and the V segment lost 7 bases, leaving 11 bases of the junction unmatched. For the CDR3, the DNA is TGTGCCAGCACCGGACAGGGGGCGCTTAGGATTGAAGCTTTCTTT. Protein: CASTGQGALRIEAFF.

This chain uses TRBV27 with TRBJ2-7, with D possibly being TRBD2 (7 bases). From germline, CDR1 is MNHEY and CDR2 SMNVEV (reference sequence). The CDR3 runs 14 residues. The ends were cut back, 11 bases at V and 2 bases at J, with 19 bases in the middle. CDR3: CACGRGQGAYEQYF. CDR3 nucleotides: TGTGCCTGCGGGCGGGGGCAGGGCGCCTACGAGCAGTACTTC.

This chain connects TRBV28 to TRBJ2-7; D not resolved. The V gene lost 6 bases and the J gene lost 3 bases, with 6 bases spanning the gap. From germline, CDR1 is MDHEN and CDR2 SYDVKM. CDR3 length equals 11 residues. CDR3 sequence reads: CASSLNYEQYF. CDR3 coding DNA: TGTGCCAGCAGCCTTAACTACGAGCAGTACTTC.

This clone was recorded only once. The genes are TRBV3-1 (or the pseudogene TRBV3-2) and TRBJ2-7; 7 bases align to TRBD2. The CDR3 is made up of 18 amino acids. CDR1 is LGHDT and CDR2 is YNNKEL in the germline V gene (reference sequence). V shed 1 base and J 3 bases; nucleotides not matched to a gene: 15. CDR3 coding DNA: TGTGCCAGCAGCCAAGCAGGGACCCGCTTGGCGGGAGTCTACGAGCAGTACTTC. It specifies CASSQAGTRLAGVYEQYF.

This chain connects TRBV18 to TRBJ1-6; no firm D call. The CDR3 length is 14 residues. Per the germline V gene, CDR1 is KGHSH and CDR2 is LQKENI. V shed 6 bases and J shed 8 bases, with 14 bases lying between them. CDR3 residues: CASSTSSRDSPLHF. The CDR3 DNA is TGTGCCAGCTCGACGAGCTCCAGAGATTCACCCCTCCACTTT.

This clone appeared once. The V gene is TRBV7-3, the J gene TRBJ2-7; 7 bases align to TRBD1. J was trimmed by 0 bases and V by 4 bases; bases with no gene match: 6. The CDR3 has 15 residues. Germline loops: CDR1 SGHTA, CDR2 FQGTGA. The CDR3 coding sequence is TGTGCCAGCAGCTCTTCCGGGACAGACTCCTACGAGCAGTACTTC. Protein: CASSSSGTDSYEQYF.

This chain uses TRBV10-3 with TRBJ1-2; D perhaps matches TRBD1 (6 bases). The CDR3 has 14 residues. In germline, CDR1 is ENHRY, CDR2 SYGVKD. The germline V and J ends were trimmed by 2 bases and 1 base, with 8 bases remaining between them. CDR3 coding DNA: TGTGCCATCAGTGAGGCAGGGGATAACTATGGCTACACCTTC. Amino acids: CAISEAGDNYGYTF.

Here the CDR3 DNA reads TGTGCCAGCAGGCGACTAGCGGGAGGGGGCGAGCAGTACTTC. Its translation: CASRRLAGGGEQYF. The chain couples TRBV5-6 to TRBJ2-7; 14 nucleotides agree with TRBD2. CDR1 is SGHDT, CDR2 YYEEEE, per germline. Germline trimming cut 5 bases from V and 6 bases from J; bases unmatched to any gene: 4. There are 14 residues in the CDR3.

The chain uses TRBV5-4 and TRBJ2-7; 16 nucleotides line up with TRBD2. V lost 4 bases to trimming and J lost 5 bases; unmatched junction nucleotides: 9. CDR3 size: 17 residues. Germline lookup yields CDR1 SGHNT and CDR2 YYREEE (reference sequence). The CDR3: CASSLGTSGRAEDEQYF. In DNA, the CDR3 is TGTGCCAGCAGCCTCGGGACTAGCGGGAGGGCCGAGGACGAGCAGTACTTC.

The rearrangement links TRBV7-2 to TRBJ1-5; D is perhaps TRBD1 (5 bases). V lost 7 bases to trimming and J lost 5 bases, with 12 bases between them. This CDR3 contains 13 residues. The germline V gene encodes CDR1 SGHTA and CDR2 FQGNSA. The CDR3 bases are TGTGCCAGCAAAAACCGGGGGGATCAGCCCCAGCATTTT. Its translation is CASKNRGDQPQHF.

This chain links TRBV28 with TRBJ2-7, with TRBD1 identical over 7 bases. The V segment lost 6 bases and the J segment 7 bases; nucleotides outside the gene matches: 15. Germline CDR1 reads MDHEN; CDR2 reads SYDVKM. This CDR3 spans 15 amino acids. The chain's CDR3 is CASSPGTGARGEQYF. In nucleotides, the CDR3 is TGTGCCAGCAGCCCCGGTACAGGGGCCAGGGGGGAGCAGTACTTC.

The chain employs TRBV30 and TRBJ2-7, with a possible D match to TRBD2 (5 bases). Trimming took off 6 bases at V and 0 bases at J, with 18 bases between the two ends. Per the germline V gene, CDR1 is GTSNPN and CDR2 is SVGIG (reference sequence). CDR3 length equals 15 residues. In DNA form, the CDR3 reads TGTGCCTGCACACCCCCGGGGAAAAGCTCCTACGAGCAGTACTTC. Protein product: CACTPPGKSSYEQYF. The variable domain in full, with the rest retrieved from reference TRBV30 and TRBJ2-7, is SQTIHQWPATLVQPVGSPLSLECTVEGTSNPNLYWYRQAAGRGLQLLFYSVGIGQISSEVPQNLSASRPQDRQFILSSKKLLLSDSGFYLCACTPPGKSSYEQYFGPGTRLTVT.

V gene TRBV3-1 (or the pseudogene TRBV3-2) combines with J gene TRBJ1-6; possibly TRBD1 for D (6 bases). In germline, CDR1 is LGHDT, CDR2 YNNKEL (reference sequence). This CDR3 has 18 residues. Trimming removed 2 bases at V and 9 bases at J, with 23 bases between. The CDR3 DNA sequence: TGTGCCAGCAGCCAACTCGTTACAACAGGGACGGTTAGTTCACCCCTCCACTTT. Translation: CASSQLVTTGTVSSPLHF.

This chain connects TRBV30 to TRBJ1-5; D remains unclear. Germline loops: CDR1 GTSNPN, CDR2 SVGIG (reference sequence). This CDR3 contains 15 residues. V lost 3 bases and J lost 0, with 12 bases in between. CDR3 in amino acids: CAWSHGDYSNQPQHF. In nucleotides, the CDR3 is TGTGCCTGGAGCCACGGGGATTATAGCAATCAGCCCCAGCATTTT.

This clone was recorded only once. CDR3 DNA sequence: TGTGCCAGCAGCTTAGCGGTAGATGGGGTCAAAAACATTCAGTACTTC. This encodes CASSLAVDGVKNIQYF. The rearrangement links TRBV7-2 to TRBJ2-4; D unclear. Germline CDR1 is SGHTA and CDR2 is FQGNSA. The V and J ends lost 0 bases and 3 bases respectively, with 12 bases between them. This CDR3 is built from 16 residues.

The rearrangement uses TRBV2 and TRBJ2-5, with D uncertain. Deletions cut 7 bases from V and 3 bases from J, with 9 bases between. CDR1 is SNHLY and CDR2 is FYNNEI in the germline V gene. This CDR3 region has 12 residues. In DNA form, the CDR3 reads TGTGCCAGCAACAGTGACGAAGAGACCCAGTACTTC. Residues: CASNSDEETQYF.

This rearrangement joins TRBV20-1 to TRBJ2-7; 11 bases fit TRBD2. Germline CDR1 DFQATT, CDR2 SNEGSKA (reference sequence). CDR3 length: 15 residues. Germline trimming cut 3 bases from V and 7 bases from J; bases unmatched to any gene: 11. CDR3 in DNA: TGCAGTGCTAGTTTTCTAGCGGGAGGCCCCGGGGAGCAGTACTTC. Protein sequence: CSASFLAGGPGEQYF.

This clone was counted a few times. CDR3 DNA sequence: TGTGCCAGCAGACACGGACTAGCGGCACCGAACACCGGGGAGCTGTTTTTT. Its protein product is CASRHGLAAPNTGELFF. The rearrangement links TRBV4-2 to TRBJ2-2, with 10 bases lining up with TRBD2. This CDR3 is built from 17 residues. V trimming: 6 bases; J trimming: 0 bases; junction bases outside the gene matches: 7. The germline V gene has CDR1 LGHNA and CDR2 YNFKEQ.